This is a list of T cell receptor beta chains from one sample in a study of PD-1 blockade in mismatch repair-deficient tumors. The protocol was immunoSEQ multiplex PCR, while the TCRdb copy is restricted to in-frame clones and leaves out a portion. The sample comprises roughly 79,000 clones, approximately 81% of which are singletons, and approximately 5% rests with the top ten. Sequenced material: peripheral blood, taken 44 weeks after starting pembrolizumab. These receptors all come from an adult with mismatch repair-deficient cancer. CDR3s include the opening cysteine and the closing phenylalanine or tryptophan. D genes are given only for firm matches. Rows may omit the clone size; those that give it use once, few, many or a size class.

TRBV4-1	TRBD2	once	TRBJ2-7	CASSQDLMRLAGGRQYF	TGCGCCAGCAGCCAAGATTTAATGAGACTAGCGGGAGGCCGGCAGTACTTC
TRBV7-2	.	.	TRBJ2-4	CASSLGDIQYF	TGTGCCAGCAGCTTAGGGGATATTCAGTACTTC
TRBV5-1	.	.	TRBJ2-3	CASSSGSRSTDTQYF	TGCGCCAGCAGCTCCGGGAGTAGAAGCACAGATACGCAGTATTTT
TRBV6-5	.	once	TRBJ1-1	CASSYDASRTEAFF	TGTGCCAGCAGTTACGACGCTAGTAGGACTGAAGCTTTCTTT
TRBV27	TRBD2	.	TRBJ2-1	CASSLLSAGGYNEQFF	TGTGCCAGCAGTTTACTTTCGGCGGGAGGGTACAATGAGCAGTTCTTC
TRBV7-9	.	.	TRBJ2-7	CANRKAGETEEQYF	TGTGCCAACCGGAAGGCAGGGGAAACGGAAGAGCAGTACTTC
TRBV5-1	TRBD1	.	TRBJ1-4	CASSAGQFNEKLFF	TGCGCCAGCAGCGCGGGACAGTTTAATGAAAAACTGTTTTTT
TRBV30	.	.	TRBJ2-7	CAWSVSNSYEQYF	TGTGCCTGGAGTGTGTCGAACTCCTACGAGCAGTACTTC
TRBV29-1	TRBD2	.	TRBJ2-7	CSVEAGTSSNEQYF	TGCAGCGTTGAAGCCGGGACTAGTAGCAACGAGCAGTACTTC
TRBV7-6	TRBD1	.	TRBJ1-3	CASSSRQGAGGNTIYF	TGTGCCAGCAGCTCCCGACAGGGGGCGGGTGGAAACACCATATATTTT
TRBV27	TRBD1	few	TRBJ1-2	CASRGTGGNYGYTF	TGTGCCAGCAGGGGGACAGGGGGCAACTATGGCTACACCTTC
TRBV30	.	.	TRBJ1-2	CAWSEGDEGYTF	TGTGCCTGGAGTGAAGGGGATGAGGGCTACACCTTC
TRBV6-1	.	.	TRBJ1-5	CASSLGENQPQHF	TGTGCCAGCAGCCTTGGGGAGAATCAGCCCCAGCATTTT
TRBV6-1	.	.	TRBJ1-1	CATWLATEAFF	TGTGCCACCTGGCTGGCCACTGAAGCTTTCTTT
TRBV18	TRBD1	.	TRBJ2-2	CASSSRDSTGELFF	TGTGCCAGCTCGTCCCGGGACAGTACCGGGGAGCTGTTTTTT
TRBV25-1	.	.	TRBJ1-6	CASSEYSPSSYNSPLHF	TGTGCCAGCAGTGAATACTCACCGAGCTCCTATAATTCACCCCTCCACTTT
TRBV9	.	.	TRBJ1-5	CASSVEGLEQPQHF	TGTGCCAGCAGCGTAGAGGGGTTGGAACAGCCCCAGCATTTT
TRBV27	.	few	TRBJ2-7	CASSSGPGLEQYF	TGTGCCAGCAGTTCCGGGCCGGGGCTCGAGCAGTACTTC
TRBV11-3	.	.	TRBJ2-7	CASSPVRSAQEQYF	TGTGCCAGCAGCCCGGTGAGGTCGGCACAGGAGCAGTACTTC
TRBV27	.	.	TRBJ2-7	CASSLSGGHPFYEQYF	TGTGCCAGCAGTTTGTCTGGGGGCCACCCTTTCTACGAGCAGTACTTC
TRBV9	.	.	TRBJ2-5	CASSGPIGETQYF	TGTGCCAGCAGCGGGCCCATCGGGGAGACCCAGTACTTC
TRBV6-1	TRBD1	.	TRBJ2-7	CASSLYRGTYEQYF	TGTGCCAGCAGTCTTTACAGGGGAACCTACGAGCAGTACTTC
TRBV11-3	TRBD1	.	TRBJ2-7	CASSRAGQGSYEQYF	TGTGCCAGCAGCCGGGCGGGACAGGGATCCTACGAGCAGTACTTC
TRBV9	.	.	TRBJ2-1	CASSPGSASYNEQFF	TGTGCCAGCAGCCCAGGTTCCGCCTCCTACAATGAGCAGTTCTTC
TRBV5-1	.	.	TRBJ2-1	CASSLAAFNEQFF	TGCGCCAGCAGCTTGGCCGCATTCAATGAGCAGTTCTTC
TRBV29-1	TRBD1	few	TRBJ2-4	CSLHPDRAEPLAKNIQYF	TGCAGCCTCCATCCCGACAGGGCAGAACCACTAGCCAAAAACATTCAGTACTTC
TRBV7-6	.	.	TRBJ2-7	CASSLRDNSYEQYF	TGTGCCAGCAGCTTAAGAGACAACTCCTACGAGCAGTACTTC
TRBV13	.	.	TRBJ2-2	CASSGLGGRTNTGELFF	TGTGCCAGCAGCGGTTTAGGGGGGAGGACGAACACCGGGGAGCTGTTTTTT
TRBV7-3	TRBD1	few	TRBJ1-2	CASSYGQGYGYTF	TGTGCCAGCAGCTATGGACAGGGCTATGGCTACACCTTC
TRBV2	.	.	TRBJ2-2	CASSDTVAGYTGELFF	TGTGCCAGCAGTGACACCGTGGCGGGGTACACCGGGGAGCTGTTTTTT
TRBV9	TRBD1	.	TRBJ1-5	CASSARDSSNQPQHF	TGTGCCAGCAGCGCGCGGGACAGCAGCAATCAGCCCCAGCATTTT
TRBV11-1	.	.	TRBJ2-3	CASSVIPRDTQYF	TGTGCCAGCAGCGTCATCCCCCGAGATACGCAGTATTTT
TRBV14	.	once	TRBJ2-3	CASRRSSGWTQYF	TGTGCCAGCAGGCGCTCGAGCGGGTGGACGCAGTATTTT
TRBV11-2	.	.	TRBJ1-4	CASSSPGRTDRSEKLFF	TGTGCCAGCAGCTCCCCGGGTAGGACAGATAGAAGTGAAAAACTGTTTTTT
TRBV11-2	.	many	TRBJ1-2	CASSSLWRGNYGYTF	TGTGCCAGCAGCTCCCTATGGCGGGGGAACTATGGCTACACCTTC
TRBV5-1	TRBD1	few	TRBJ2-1	CASRGGTGTYNEQFF	TGCGCCAGCAGAGGCGGGACAGGGACCTACAATGAGCAGTTCTTC
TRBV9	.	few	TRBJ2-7	CASSEPGEQYF	TGTGCCAGCAGCGAGCCGGGGGAGCAGTACTTC